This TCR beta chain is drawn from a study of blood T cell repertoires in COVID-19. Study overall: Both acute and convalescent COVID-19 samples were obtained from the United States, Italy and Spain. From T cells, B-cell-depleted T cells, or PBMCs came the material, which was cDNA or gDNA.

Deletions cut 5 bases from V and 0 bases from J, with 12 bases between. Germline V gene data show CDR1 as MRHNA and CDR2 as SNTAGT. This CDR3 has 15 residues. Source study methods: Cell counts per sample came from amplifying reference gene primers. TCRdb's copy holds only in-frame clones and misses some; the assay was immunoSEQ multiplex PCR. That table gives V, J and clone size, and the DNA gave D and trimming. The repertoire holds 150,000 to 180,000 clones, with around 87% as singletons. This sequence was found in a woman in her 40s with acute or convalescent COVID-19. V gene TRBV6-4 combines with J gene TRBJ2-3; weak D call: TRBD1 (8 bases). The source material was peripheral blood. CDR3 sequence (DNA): TGTGCCAGCAGTTACAGGGGGGGGAGCACAGATACGCAGTATTTT. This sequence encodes CASSYRGGSTDTQYF.